The sequence of this T cell receptor beta chain was determined in a study of blood T cell repertoires in COVID-19. The overall study: The cDNA or gDNA used as material had been derived from T cells, B-cell-depleted T cells, or PBMCs.

This clone was counted a single time. The germline V gene has CDR1 MNHEY and CDR2 SMNVEV (reference sequence). V lost 8 bases and J lost 2; bases outside the gene matches: 9. This CDR3 is 14 amino acids long. The authors' processing: Nucleated cell counts were estimated from reference gene primer amplification. TCRdb keeps only in-frame clones here, not all; method: immunoSEQ multiplex PCR. Clonal size and the V and J genes are those of that table, whereas D and trimming came from the DNA. Among about 140,000 clones listed, just under 90% were seen once. The chain employs TRBV27 and TRBJ2-7, with 7 bases aligning to TRBD1. The receptor's source is a woman older than 75 with acute or convalescent COVID-19. Sequenced sample: peripheral blood. The CDR3 nucleotides read TGTGCCAGCGCTCGACAGGGTGGTACCTACGAGCAGTACTTC. Residues: CASARQGGTYEQYF.